The source of this TCR beta chain is a study of PD-1 blockade in classical Hodgkin lymphoma. Study outcomes and limitations: Patients starting nivolumab under 1 year after ASCT were excluded. Diversity in CD4+ TCRs, unlike that measured in CD8+ TCRs, had risen significantly by C4D1.

Autologous stem cell transplantation was followed by relapse in every patient, and brentuximab vedotin exposure varied. Profiling relied on immunoSEQ multiplex PCR, and the TCRdb table lists in-frame clones only, not all of them. The profile shows roughly 140,000 clones, around 73% of them singletons. The table lists this clone with a few counts. Antigen specificity is unknown. The TCR originated in a human donor with classical Hodgkin lymphoma. Sequencing used peripheral blood mononuclear cells (PBMCs), obtained before the second cycle of nivolumab.

CDR3 in amino acids: CASSLWGTGPANTEAFF. The CDR3 coding sequence is TGTGCCAGCAGTTTATGGGGGACAGGTCCAGCGAACACTGAAGCTTTCTTT. This chain connects TRBV28 to TRBJ1-1; 8 bases align to TRBD1. The CDR3 has 17 amino acids. V dropped 0 bases and J dropped 1; count of bases not matched to a gene: 7. Germline values: CDR1 MDHEN, CDR2 SYDVKM.